The rows below give T cell receptor beta chains drawn from one sample of a study of a mutant IDH1 vaccine in newly diagnosed glioma. Sequencing used immunoSEQ multiplex PCR; TCRdb keeps in-frame clones, though not all of them. The table shows about 67,000 clones, with about four fifths occurring only once. The sequences come from peripheral blood mononuclear cells (PBMCs), collected from a glioma patient treated with radiotherapy, temozolomide or both. All receptors derive from a woman in her late teens or twenties with glioma. Some clones in this sample may be carry-over from other donors' samples. Each CDR3 is given with its conserved first and last residue. The D gene is left open where the match is weak. Not all rows give a size; the values are once, few, many and, for expanded clones, a class.

cdr3_aa: CASRFGGDYGYTF; cdr3_nt: TGTGCCAGCCGATTTGGAGGGGACTATGGCTACACCTTC; v_call: TRBV6-5; j_call: TRBJ1-2; clone_size: .; d_call: .
cdr3_aa: CAIKIGDSSYNEQFF; cdr3_nt: TGTGCCATAAAAATAGGGGACAGCTCCTACAATGAGCAGTTCTTC; v_call: TRBV10-3; j_call: TRBJ2-1; clone_size: .; d_call: TRBD1
cdr3_aa: CSARFTGELFF; cdr3_nt: TGCAGTGCTAGATTCACCGGGGAGCTGTTTTTT; v_call: TRBV20-1; j_call: TRBJ2-2; clone_size: .; d_call: .
cdr3_aa: CASSQEETQYF; cdr3_nt: TGTGCCAGCAGCCAAGAAGAGACCCAGTACTTC; v_call: TRBV14; j_call: TRBJ2-5; clone_size: .; d_call: .
cdr3_aa: CASSVTGRVDEQFF; cdr3_nt: TGTGCCAGCAGTGTCACCGGGAGGGTGGATGAGCAGTTCTTC; v_call: TRBV6-4; j_call: TRBJ2-1; clone_size: .; d_call: TRBD2
cdr3_aa: CASGRGTGGSEQYF; cdr3_nt: TGTGCCAGCGGCCGCGGGACAGGGGGTTCCGAGCAGTACTTC; v_call: TRBV9; j_call: TRBJ2-7; clone_size: .; d_call: TRBD1
cdr3_aa: CASSEQPNTEAFF; cdr3_nt: TGTGCCAGCAGCGAACAACCGAACACTGAAGCTTTCTTT; v_call: TRBV7-2; j_call: TRBJ1-1; clone_size: .; d_call: .
cdr3_aa: CSVRGRGTDTQYF; cdr3_nt: TGCAGCGTACGCGGGAGGGGGACAGATACGCAGTATTTT; v_call: TRBV29-1; j_call: TRBJ2-3; clone_size: .; d_call: TRBD2
cdr3_aa: CASSLAPSGATYEQYF; cdr3_nt: TGCGCCAGCAGCTTGGCCCCTAGCGGGGCCACCTACGAGCAGTACTTC; v_call: TRBV5-1; j_call: TRBJ2-7; clone_size: .; d_call: TRBD2
cdr3_aa: CASSLRVGGGGNTIYF; cdr3_nt: TGTGCCAGCAGCTTACGCGTAGGGGGGGGCGGAAACACCATATATTTT; v_call: TRBV7-2; j_call: TRBJ1-3; clone_size: .; d_call: .
cdr3_aa: CASSPPRGAPGDEQFF; cdr3_nt: TGCGCCAGCAGCCCCCCGCGGGGGGCCCCCGGGGATGAGCAGTTCTTC; v_call: TRBV5-1; j_call: TRBJ2-1; clone_size: .; d_call: TRBD2
cdr3_aa: CASSQGWGGNTEAFF; cdr3_nt: TGTGCCAGCAGCCAAGGGTGGGGGGGGAACACTGAAGCTTTCTTT; v_call: TRBV4-2; j_call: TRBJ1-1; clone_size: few; d_call: .
cdr3_aa: CASSLVTSETYQETQYF; cdr3_nt: TGTGCCAGCAGCTTGGTGACTAGCGAGACTTACCAAGAGACCCAGTACTTC; v_call: TRBV5-6; j_call: TRBJ2-5; clone_size: .; d_call: TRBD2
cdr3_aa: CASSQDREDGYTF; cdr3_nt: TGCGCCAGCAGCCAAGATAGGGAGGATGGCTACACCTTC; v_call: TRBV4-3; j_call: TRBJ1-2; clone_size: .; d_call: .
cdr3_aa: CASSPLHIPNTEAFF; cdr3_nt: TGCGCCAGCAGCCCCCTCCACATACCGAACACTGAAGCTTTCTTT; v_call: TRBV4-1; j_call: TRBJ1-1; clone_size: .; d_call: .
cdr3_aa: CASSFLAGLRGELFF; cdr3_nt: TGTGCCAGCAGTTTTCTAGCGGGGCTTCGCGGGGAGCTGTTTTTT; v_call: TRBV5-4; j_call: TRBJ2-2; clone_size: .; d_call: TRBD2
cdr3_aa: CASSPTGSHEQFF; cdr3_nt: TGTGCCAGCAGCCCCACAGGGTCCCATGAGCAGTTCTTC; v_call: TRBV6-5; j_call: TRBJ2-1; clone_size: .; d_call: .
cdr3_aa: CASSFLGGGNTIYF; cdr3_nt: TGTGCCAGCAGCTTCCTGGGCGGTGGAAACACCATATATTTT; v_call: TRBV7-2; j_call: TRBJ1-3; clone_size: once; d_call: .
cdr3_aa: CASVQGAGTGELFF; cdr3_nt: TGTGCCAGCGTACAGGGGGCCGGCACCGGGGAGCTGTTTTTT; v_call: TRBV2; j_call: TRBJ2-2; clone_size: .; d_call: TRBD1
cdr3_aa: CASTLTASYSNQPQHF; cdr3_nt: TGTGCCAGTACCCTGACAGCCTCCTATAGCAATCAGCCCCAGCATTTT; v_call: TRBV19; j_call: TRBJ1-5; clone_size: .; d_call: .
cdr3_aa: CASSPEAGVRSEQYF; cdr3_nt: TGCGCCAGCAGCCCGGAAGCGGGAGTGCGAAGCGAGCAGTACTTC; v_call: TRBV5-1; j_call: TRBJ2-7; clone_size: few; d_call: TRBD2
cdr3_aa: CASSYQGLNTGELFF; cdr3_nt: TGTGCCAGCAGTTACCAGGGACTGAACACCGGGGAGCTGTTTTTT; v_call: TRBV6-7; j_call: TRBJ2-2; clone_size: .; d_call: .
cdr3_aa: CASSSAGGREAFF; cdr3_nt: TGTGCCAGCAGCTCAGCCGGAGGGCGTGAAGCTTTCTTT; v_call: TRBV11-3; j_call: TRBJ1-1; clone_size: few; d_call: .
cdr3_aa: CASGVGTAYNSPLHF; cdr3_nt: TGTGCTAGTGGTGTCGGGACAGCCTATAATTCACCCCTCCACTTT; v_call: TRBV12-5; j_call: TRBJ1-6; clone_size: .; d_call: TRBD1
cdr3_aa: CASSLAVTGYEQYF; cdr3_nt: TGTGCCAGCAGCTTAGCGGTGACTGGATACGAGCAGTACTTC; v_call: TRBV7-2; j_call: TRBJ2-7; clone_size: .; d_call: .
cdr3_aa: CSAGMNTEAFF; cdr3_nt: TGCAGTGCGGGAATGAACACTGAAGCTTTCTTT; v_call: TRBV20-1; j_call: TRBJ1-1; clone_size: .; d_call: .
cdr3_aa: CASSPSAGAYNEQFF; cdr3_nt: TGTGCCAGCAGCCCCTCGGCGGGGGCCTACAATGAGCAGTTCTTC; v_call: TRBV7-7; j_call: TRBJ2-1; clone_size: .; d_call: TRBD2
cdr3_aa: CAWSVLRGGGTEAFF; cdr3_nt: TGTGCCTGGAGTGTACTACGGGGAGGGGGCACTGAAGCTTTCTTT; v_call: TRBV30; j_call: TRBJ1-1; clone_size: .; d_call: .
cdr3_aa: CASSLGDRGAYEQYF; cdr3_nt: TGCGCCAGCAGCTTGGGAGACAGGGGTGCTTACGAGCAGTACTTC; v_call: TRBV5-1; j_call: TRBJ2-7; clone_size: .; d_call: TRBD1
cdr3_aa: CASSVGSGGAGTHEQFF; cdr3_nt: TGTGCCAGCAGTGTTGGTAGCGGGGGGGCTGGCACTCATGAGCAGTTCTTC; v_call: TRBV6-1; j_call: TRBJ2-1; clone_size: .; d_call: TRBD2
cdr3_aa: CASSPDFLDTQYF; cdr3_nt: TGTGCCAGCAGTCCGGACTTCCTAGATACGCAGTATTTT; v_call: TRBV7-2; j_call: TRBJ2-3; clone_size: .; d_call: .
cdr3_aa: CASSVSGVGTQYF; cdr3_nt: TGTGCCAGCAGCGTCAGCGGGGTCGGGACCCAGTACTTC; v_call: TRBV9; j_call: TRBJ2-5; clone_size: .; d_call: TRBD2
cdr3_aa: CARTQGLKSTDTQYF; cdr3_nt: TGTGCCAGGACACAAGGCTTGAAAAGCACAGATACGCAGTATTTT; v_call: TRBV6-5; j_call: TRBJ2-3; clone_size: .; d_call: .
cdr3_aa: CASSFSGGDYEQYF; cdr3_nt: TGTGCCAGCAGCTTTTCAGGGGGCGACTACGAGCAGTACTTC; v_call: TRBV7-2; j_call: TRBJ2-7; clone_size: few; d_call: TRBD1
cdr3_aa: CASRRSSYNEQFF; cdr3_nt: TGTGCCAGCAGGCGGAGCTCCTACAATGAGCAGTTCTTC; v_call: TRBV6-5; j_call: TRBJ2-1; clone_size: .; d_call: .
cdr3_aa: CASSYDRAAGYTF; cdr3_nt: TGTGCCAGCAGTTATGACAGGGCTGCTGGCTACACCTTC; v_call: TRBV6-5; j_call: TRBJ1-2; clone_size: .; d_call: TRBD1
cdr3_aa: CASRREARSYEQYF; cdr3_nt: TGTGCCAGCAGGAGGGAGGCCAGGTCCTACGAGCAGTACTTC; v_call: TRBV6-5; j_call: TRBJ2-7; clone_size: .; d_call: .
cdr3_aa: CASSPFPPRGDLNTEAFF; cdr3_nt: TGTGCCAGCAGCCCCTTCCCCCCCAGGGGTGATCTGAACACTGAAGCTTTCTTT; v_call: TRBV14; j_call: TRBJ1-1; clone_size: few; d_call: .
cdr3_aa: CASSLEYGRTGELFF; cdr3_nt: TGCGCCAGCAGCTTGGAGTATGGGCGGACCGGGGAGCTGTTTTTT; v_call: TRBV5-1; j_call: TRBJ2-2; clone_size: .; d_call: .
cdr3_aa: CAWSVPGHYYNEQFF; cdr3_nt: TGTGCCTGGAGTGTACCAGGCCATTACTACAATGAGCAGTTCTTC; v_call: TRBV30; j_call: TRBJ2-1; clone_size: once; d_call: .
cdr3_aa: CAWSGLGDKRTYEQYF; cdr3_nt: TGTGCCTGGAGTGGTTTGGGTGACAAACGCACCTACGAGCAGTACTTC; v_call: TRBV30; j_call: TRBJ2-7; clone_size: .; d_call: .
cdr3_aa: CASSESQLMNTEAFF; cdr3_nt: TGTGCCAGCAGTGAATCTCAGTTAATGAACACTGAAGCTTTCTTT; v_call: TRBV25-1; j_call: TRBJ1-1; clone_size: .; d_call: .
cdr3_aa: CSVGGRAVETQYF; cdr3_nt: TGCAGCGTTGGCGGGAGGGCCGTCGAGACCCAGTACTTC; v_call: TRBV29-1; j_call: TRBJ2-5; clone_size: .; d_call: TRBD2
cdr3_aa: CASSLAGGSSYNEQFF; cdr3_nt: TGTGCCAGCAGCTTAGCGGGCGGGAGTTCCTACAATGAGCAGTTCTTC; v_call: TRBV11-1; j_call: TRBJ2-1; clone_size: .; d_call: TRBD2
cdr3_aa: CASSTRVGQPQHF; cdr3_nt: TGTGCCAGCAGTACCAGGGTAGGTCAGCCCCAGCATTTT; v_call: TRBV6-5; j_call: TRBJ1-5; clone_size: .; d_call: .
cdr3_aa: CASSQEQGHGYTF; cdr3_nt: TGTGCCAGCAGCCAAGAGCAGGGCCATGGCTACACCTTC; v_call: TRBV14; j_call: TRBJ1-2; clone_size: .; d_call: .
cdr3_aa: CASLSWTGAFYGYTF; cdr3_nt: TGTGCCAGTCTTTCTTGGACAGGCGCCTTCTATGGCTACACCTTC; v_call: TRBV27; j_call: TRBJ1-2; clone_size: .; d_call: TRBD1
cdr3_aa: CSGDRQADF; cdr3_nt: TGCAGCGGTGACAGGCAGGCGGACTTC; v_call: TRBV29-1; j_call: TRBJ1-2; clone_size: .; d_call: .
cdr3_aa: CASSIPTGGSTNTGELFF; cdr3_nt: TGTGCCAGTAGTATTCCTACAGGGGGTAGCACGAACACCGGGGAGCTGTTTTTT; v_call: TRBV19; j_call: TRBJ2-2; clone_size: .; d_call: TRBD1
cdr3_aa: CASSQALGSDTQYF; cdr3_nt: TGCGCCAGCAGCCAAGCCCTTGGGTCAGATACGCAGTATTTT; v_call: TRBV4-1; j_call: TRBJ2-3; clone_size: .; d_call: .
cdr3_aa: CASPEDRGLRETQYF; cdr3_nt: TGTGCCAGCCCCGAGGACAGGGGGCTAAGAGAGACCCAGTACTTC; v_call: TRBV2; j_call: TRBJ2-5; clone_size: .; d_call: TRBD1
cdr3_aa: CATTELRRDQPQHF; cdr3_nt: TGTGCCACCACGGAGTTGCGTCGGGATCAGCCCCAGCATTTT; v_call: TRBV2; j_call: TRBJ1-5; clone_size: few; d_call: .
cdr3_aa: CASTGVRVNEKLFF; cdr3_nt: TGTGCCAGCACAGGGGTGCGGGTTAATGAAAAACTGTTTTTT; v_call: TRBV6-1; j_call: TRBJ1-4; clone_size: .; d_call: .
cdr3_aa: CASTSISAELNYGYTF; cdr3_nt: TGTGCCAGCACCTCGATCTCGGCAGAGTTAAACTATGGCTACACCTTC; v_call: TRBV7-9; j_call: TRBJ1-2; clone_size: .; d_call: .
cdr3_aa: CASSSLGLGYGYTF; cdr3_nt: TGTGCCAGCAGCTCGTTGGGGCTGGGGTATGGCTACACCTTC; v_call: TRBV7-9; j_call: TRBJ1-2; clone_size: few; d_call: .
cdr3_aa: CASSLEVQETQYF; cdr3_nt: TGTGCCAGCAGCTTAGAGGTCCAAGAGACCCAGTACTTC; v_call: TRBV11-3; j_call: TRBJ2-5; clone_size: few; d_call: .
cdr3_aa: CASSLGSRELFF; cdr3_nt: TGTGCCAGCAGCTTAGGGAGCCGAGAGCTATTCTTC; v_call: TRBV7-2; j_call: TRBJ2-1; clone_size: .; d_call: .
cdr3_aa: CASRSLGTGGANEKLFF; cdr3_nt: TGTGCCAGCAGGAGCCTAGGAACAGGGGGAGCTAATGAAAAACTGTTTTTT; v_call: TRBV25-1; j_call: TRBJ1-4; clone_size: .; d_call: TRBD1